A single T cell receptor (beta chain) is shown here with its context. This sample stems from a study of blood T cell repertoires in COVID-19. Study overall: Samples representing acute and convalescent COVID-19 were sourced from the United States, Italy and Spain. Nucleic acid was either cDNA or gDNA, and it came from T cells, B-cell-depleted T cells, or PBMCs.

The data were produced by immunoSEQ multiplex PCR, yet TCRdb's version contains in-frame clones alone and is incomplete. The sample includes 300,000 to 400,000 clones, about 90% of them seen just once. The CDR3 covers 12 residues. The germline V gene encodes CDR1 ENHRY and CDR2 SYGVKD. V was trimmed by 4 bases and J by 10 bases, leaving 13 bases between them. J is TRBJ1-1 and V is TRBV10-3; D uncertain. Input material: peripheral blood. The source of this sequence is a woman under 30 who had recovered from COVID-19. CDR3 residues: CAISGPSPAAFF. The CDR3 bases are TGTGCCATCAGTGGCCCGAGCCCCGCAGCTTTCTTT.